A selection of T cell receptor beta chains follows, all from one sample in a study of blood T cells in healthy people across ages. TCRdb ran MiXCR on the 5' RACE reads and lists one entry per CDR3 protein. This sample has approximately 800,000 distinct CDR3 sequences, with less than 60% found just once. Sequencing was carried out using blood. The receptor source for this set is a man of 80 years or more in good health. Each CDR3 is given with its conserved first and last residue. The order of the fields is J gene, D gene, V gene, clone size, CDR3 DNA, CDR3 protein. A D gene is named only where the DNA matches it firmly. Clone size, where shown, is once, few, many, or a class for clones that have expanded.

>TRBJ2-7|.|TRBV6-2/TRBV6-3|few
TGTGCCAGCAGTTCATGGGACATCTACGAGCAGTACTTC
CASSSWDIYEQYF
>TRBJ2-5|.|TRBV7-9|many
TGTGCCAGCAGGGAGAGCCAAGAGACCCAGTACTTC
CASRESQETQYF
>TRBJ2-1|.|TRBV14|.
TGTGCCAGCAGTCGACATTTTAATGAGCAGTTCTTC
CASSRHFNEQFF
>TRBJ2-5|.|TRBV20-1|.
TGCAGTGCTAGAGGTGATGGTCCGGGGGAGACCCAGTACTTC
CSARGDGPGETQYF
>TRBJ2-2|.|TRBV3-1|.
TGTGCCAGCAGCCAAGCCCTAGCCGGGGCCGGGGAGCTGTTTTTT
CASSQALAGAGELFF
>TRBJ2-7|TRBD1|TRBV11-3|.
TGTGCCAGCAGCTTAGAATCTATCCGGGACAGCTCCTACGAGCAGTACTTC
CASSLESIRDSSYEQYF
>TRBJ1-1|.|TRBV29-1|once
TGCAGCGTTGGAGGACAGCGGAACACTGAAGCTTTCTTT
CSVGGQRNTEAFF
>TRBJ2-1|.|TRBV3-1|.
TGTGCCAGCAGCCAAGGGTCTACCCCCAATGAGCAGTTCTTC
CASSQGSTPNEQFF
>TRBJ2-5|.|TRBV3-1|few
TGTGCCAGCAGCCAAGCGCGGGGTTCCCAAGAGACCCAGTACTTC
CASSQARGSQETQYF
>TRBJ2-1|.|TRBV12-3/TRBV12-4|.
TGTGCCAGCAGTTTAAGAGCTAGGTCCTACAATGAGCAGTTCTTC
CASSLRARSYNEQFF
>TRBJ1-1|.|TRBV29-1|.
TGCAGCGCAAAGCATTCGATGAACACTGAAGCTTTCTTT
CSAKHSMNTEAFF
>TRBJ2-7|.|TRBV7-2|.
TGTGCCAGCAGCCGGAGGGACAGCCTCTACGAGCAGTACTTC
CASSRRDSLYEQYF
>TRBJ1-2|.|TRBV29-1|once
TGCAGCGCTAGGGACGGTAACTATGGCTACACCTTC
CSARDGNYGYTF
>TRBJ2-7|TRBD2|TRBV10-3|few
TGTGCCATCAGTGAGTCGTTAGGGGGACTAGCGGAGTCCTCCTACGAGCAGTACTTC
CAISESLGGLAESSYEQYF
>TRBJ2-7|TRBD2|TRBV10-3|.
TGTGCCATCAGTCTAGCGGGAGGGTCCGGTTCCTACGAGCAGTACTTC
CAISLAGGSGSYEQYF
>TRBJ2-1|.|TRBV12-3/TRBV12-4|.
TGTGCCAGCACCAACGATTTGGGTGGGCAGTTCTTC
CASTNDLGGQFF
>TRBJ1-3|.|TRBV5-5|.
TGTGCCAGCAGCTTGGCAACAGCCTCTGGAAACACCATATATTTT
CASSLATASGNTIYF
>TRBJ1-1|.|TRBV12-3/TRBV12-4|.
TGTGCCAGCAGTGCGGGAGGAGTCACTGAAGCTTTCTTT
CASSAGGVTEAFF
>TRBJ2-5|.|TRBV7-2|few
TGTGCCAGCAGCTTAGTATGGTCGGGTCGGGAGACCCAGTACTTC
CASSLVWSGRETQYF
>TRBJ2-7|.|TRBV27|few
TGTGCCAGCAGTTTAGAGGGGGGATTCACCAGCGAGCAGTACTTC
CASSLEGGFTSEQYF
>TRBJ2-2|.|TRBV5-1|once
TGCGCCAGCAGCAGGGACGGTTCTTTGAACACCGGGGAGCTGTTTTTT
CASSRDGSLNTGELFF
>TRBJ2-1|TRBD2|TRBV4-3|.
TGCGCCAGCAGCCAAGATGTGGGGACTACTTACTACAATGAGCAGTTCTTC
CASSQDVGTTYYNEQFF
>TRBJ2-1|.|TRBV5-1|.
TGCGCCAGCAGCCGACTTAACAATGAGCAGTTCTTC
CASSRLNNEQFF
>TRBJ1-1|TRBD1|TRBV5-1|.
TGCGCCAGCAGTGGGGACAGCTACGACACTGAAGCTTTCTTT
CASSGDSYDTEAFF